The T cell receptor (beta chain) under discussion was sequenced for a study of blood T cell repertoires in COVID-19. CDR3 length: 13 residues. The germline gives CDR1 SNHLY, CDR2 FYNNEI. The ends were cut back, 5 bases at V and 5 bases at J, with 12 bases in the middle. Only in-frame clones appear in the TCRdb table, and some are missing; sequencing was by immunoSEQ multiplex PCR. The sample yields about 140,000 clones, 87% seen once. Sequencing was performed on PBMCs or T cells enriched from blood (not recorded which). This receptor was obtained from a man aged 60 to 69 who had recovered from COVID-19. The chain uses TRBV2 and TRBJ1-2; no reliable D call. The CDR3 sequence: CASSLGLRYGYTF. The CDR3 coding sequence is TGTGCCAGCAGTCTAGGCCTGAGGTATGGCTACACCTTC.